Listed below are T cell receptor beta chains from one sample, sequenced in a study of T cell responses to AZD1222 COVID-19 vaccine. Method: immunoSEQ multiplex PCR; TCRdb's copy keeps in-frame clones and lacks some. The repertoire holds some 130,000 clones, roughly 90% seen once, with under 3.5% in the top ten. The source material was peripheral blood, sampled on day 0 of AZD1222 vaccination. Receptor source: an adult in good health. The CDR3 runs from the conserved cysteine through the conserved F or W. Each record gives: CDR3 DNA, CDR3 protein, D gene, J gene, clone size, V gene. The D gene is left open where the match is weak. Not every row has a clone size; where given, it reads once, few, many or a size class.

cdr3_nt: TGCAGTGCTAGTGCGGCTAGTCCTACCTACGAGCAGTACTTC; cdr3_aa: CSASAASPTYEQYF; d_call: NA; j_call: TRBJ2-7; clone_size: once; v_call: TRBV20-1
cdr3_nt: TGCGCCAGCAGCCCCCAGGGGGCGCGTCGGACTGAGCAGTTCTTC; cdr3_aa: CASSPQGARRTEQFF; d_call: TRBD1; j_call: TRBJ2-1; clone_size: NA; v_call: TRBV5-1
cdr3_nt: TGTGCCAGCAGCAAAGCGCAACGAATGAACACTGAAGCTTTCTTT; cdr3_aa: CASSKAQRMNTEAFF; d_call: NA; j_call: TRBJ1-1; clone_size: few; v_call: TRBV21-1
cdr3_nt: TGTGCCAGCAGCTTGGGAGGGGTGGACGGGGAGCTGTTTTTT; cdr3_aa: CASSLGGVDGELFF; d_call: TRBD2; j_call: TRBJ2-2; clone_size: NA; v_call: TRBV11-3
cdr3_nt: TGTGCCAGCTCACCCTATGGGACTAGCGGTTTCACAGATACGCAGTATTTT; cdr3_aa: CASSPYGTSGFTDTQYF; d_call: TRBD2; j_call: TRBJ2-3; clone_size: once; v_call: TRBV18
cdr3_nt: TGTGCCACCGGAGGAACGGGATCGGGGGAGCAGTACTTC; cdr3_aa: CATGGTGSGEQYF; d_call: NA; j_call: TRBJ2-7; clone_size: once; v_call: TRBV24-1
cdr3_nt: TGCGCCAGCAGCTTGAACTCAGGGGGCTATGGCTACACCTTC; cdr3_aa: CASSLNSGGYGYTF; d_call: TRBD1; j_call: TRBJ1-2; clone_size: NA; v_call: TRBV5-1
cdr3_nt: TGTGCCAGCAGTTTATCGGCAGGGACTTACGAGCAGTACTTC; cdr3_aa: CASSLSAGTYEQYF; d_call: NA; j_call: TRBJ2-7; clone_size: NA; v_call: TRBV27
cdr3_nt: TGTGCCAGCAGTCAGGGCGCTAACTATGGCTACACCTTC; cdr3_aa: CASSQGANYGYTF; d_call: NA; j_call: TRBJ1-2; clone_size: once; v_call: TRBV2
cdr3_nt: TGTGCCTGGAGCCGTATCGGGAGCTCCTACAATGAGCAGTTCTTC; cdr3_aa: CAWSRIGSSYNEQFF; d_call: NA; j_call: TRBJ2-1; clone_size: NA; v_call: TRBV30
cdr3_nt: TGTGCCAGCTCACCTTTCCCGGGACTAGCGGGATCCTACGAGCAGTACTTC; cdr3_aa: CASSPFPGLAGSYEQYF; d_call: TRBD2; j_call: TRBJ2-7; clone_size: NA; v_call: TRBV18
cdr3_nt: TGTGCCAGTAGTATCGACCGCCGGCAGCCCCAGCATTTT; cdr3_aa: CASSIDRRQPQHF; d_call: NA; j_call: TRBJ1-5; clone_size: NA; v_call: TRBV19
cdr3_nt: TGCGCCAGCAGAGGAGGGACGAGCGATACGCAGTATTTT; cdr3_aa: CASRGGTSDTQYF; d_call: NA; j_call: TRBJ2-3; clone_size: NA; v_call: TRBV10-2
cdr3_nt: TGTGCCAGCAGCTTACGTTTGGAGGATACGCAGTATTTT; cdr3_aa: CASSLRLEDTQYF; d_call: NA; j_call: TRBJ2-3; clone_size: NA; v_call: TRBV7-6
cdr3_nt: TGTGCCAGCAGCAACGTACAGCCGACTAGCGGGAGGGACGAGCAGTACTTC; cdr3_aa: CASSNVQPTSGRDEQYF; d_call: TRBD2; j_call: TRBJ2-7; clone_size: NA; v_call: TRBV3-1/TRBV3-2
cdr3_nt: TGTGCCAGCAGCTTAGCCCCCGGGCGGTACAATGAGCAGTTCTTC; cdr3_aa: CASSLAPGRYNEQFF; d_call: NA; j_call: TRBJ2-1; clone_size: NA; v_call: TRBV7-8
cdr3_nt: TGTGCCAGCAGCTCATACAGGGGAAATTCACCCCTCCACTTT; cdr3_aa: CASSSYRGNSPLHF; d_call: TRBD1; j_call: TRBJ1-6; clone_size: NA; v_call: TRBV7-2
cdr3_nt: TGCAGCGGAGGCAACACCGGGGAGCTGTTTTTT; cdr3_aa: CSGGNTGELFF; d_call: NA; j_call: TRBJ2-2; clone_size: NA; v_call: TRBV29-1
cdr3_nt: TGTGCCACCGCTAGCGGGAGATTTGGGAGCACAGATACGCAGTATTTT; cdr3_aa: CATASGRFGSTDTQYF; d_call: TRBD2; j_call: TRBJ2-3; clone_size: NA; v_call: TRBV24-1
cdr3_nt: TGTGCCAGCAGCCGCGGACTAGCGGGAGTAAATGAGCAGTTCTTC; cdr3_aa: CASSRGLAGVNEQFF; d_call: TRBD2; j_call: TRBJ2-1; clone_size: NA; v_call: TRBV5-8
cdr3_nt: TGTGCCATCGGGGACAGGGACCTGAGGGGCTATAATTCACCCCTCCACTTT; cdr3_aa: CAIGDRDLRGYNSPLHF; d_call: TRBD1; j_call: TRBJ1-6; clone_size: NA; v_call: TRBV10-3
cdr3_nt: TGTGCCAGCAGCCTTAGTCAGGGTAATTCACCCCTCCACTTT; cdr3_aa: CASSLSQGNSPLHF; d_call: NA; j_call: TRBJ1-6; clone_size: NA; v_call: TRBV3-1/TRBV3-2
cdr3_nt: TGTGCCAGCAGCCACGACAGGGAGAACGAGCAGTACTTC; cdr3_aa: CASSHDRENEQYF; d_call: TRBD1; j_call: TRBJ2-7; clone_size: NA; v_call: TRBV5-4
cdr3_nt: TGTGCCAGCAGTCTTACAGGGTTGGAGACCCAGTACTTC; cdr3_aa: CASSLTGLETQYF; d_call: NA; j_call: TRBJ2-5; clone_size: NA; v_call: TRBV5-4
cdr3_nt: TGTGCCAGCACTCAGACTAGCGGGAGATCCTACGAGCAGTACTTC; cdr3_aa: CASTQTSGRSYEQYF; d_call: TRBD2; j_call: TRBJ2-7; clone_size: NA; v_call: TRBV27
cdr3_nt: TGTGCCAGCAGTGAATCCTGGACAGTTTACACCTTC; cdr3_aa: CASSESWTVYTF; d_call: NA; j_call: TRBJ1-2; clone_size: once; v_call: TRBV25-1
cdr3_nt: TGTGCCAGCAGCCAGACCTCAGATACGCAGTATTTT; cdr3_aa: CASSQTSDTQYF; d_call: NA; j_call: TRBJ2-3; clone_size: once; v_call: TRBV7-9
cdr3_nt: TGTGCCAGCAGTGAAGTTAGGACAGGGGGCCTTATTTCTGGCTACACCTTC; cdr3_aa: CASSEVRTGGLISGYTF; d_call: TRBD1; j_call: TRBJ1-2; clone_size: NA; v_call: TRBV6-1
cdr3_nt: TGTGCCAGCAGCCCAAGGACGACCTACGAGCAGTACTTC; cdr3_aa: CASSPRTTYEQYF; d_call: NA; j_call: TRBJ2-7; clone_size: once; v_call: TRBV2
cdr3_nt: TGTGCCACCGCCGGGACTAACACAGATACGCAGTATTTT; cdr3_aa: CATAGTNTDTQYF; d_call: TRBD2; j_call: TRBJ2-3; clone_size: NA; v_call: TRBV6-4
cdr3_nt: TGTGCCAGCAGCAACACAGGGAACCGAGTAAACACCATATATTTT; cdr3_aa: CASSNTGNRVNTIYF; d_call: NA; j_call: TRBJ1-3; clone_size: NA; v_call: TRBV6-5
cdr3_nt: TGTGCCAGTAGTATATTTAGGACCCCCTTCGGCTACACCTTC; cdr3_aa: CASSIFRTPFGYTF; d_call: NA; j_call: TRBJ1-2; clone_size: NA; v_call: TRBV19
cdr3_nt: TGTGCCAGTAGTATGGAAGAGATCTTTAGCAGCGGGAGCGCCTACAATGAGCAGTTCTTC; cdr3_aa: CASSMEEIFSSGSAYNEQFF; d_call: TRBD2; j_call: TRBJ2-1; clone_size: NA; v_call: TRBV19